This paragraph reports one TCR beta chain. Trimming stripped 5 bases from V and 5 bases from J, with 15 bases between. There are 14 residues in the CDR3. The germline V gene has CDR1 SEHNR and CDR2 FQNEAQ (reference sequence). This PCR relied on a set of 60 Vbeta primers and 13 Jbeta primers. Generated by immunoSEQ multiplex PCR, the TCRdb table keeps only in-frame clones and is missing some. This sample has about 140,000 clones, with about four fifths found just once. This entry is derived from a study of cytomegalovirus exposure and HLA in healthy donors. This TCR derives from a woman aged 18-29 years in good health and CMV-seropositive. Sequenced material: PBMCs. V is TRBV7-9 and J is TRBJ2-5; no clear D. The CDR3 is CASSPDILSETQYF. The CDR3 nucleotides are TGTGCCAGCAGCCCCGACATACTCTCGGAGACCCAGTACTTC. Full variable domain (rest looked up from reference TRBV7-9 and TRBJ2-5): DTGVSQNPRHKITKRGQNVTFRCDPISEHNRLYWYRQTLGQGPEFLTYFQNEAQLEKSRLLSDRFSAERPKGSFSTLEIQRTEQGDSAMYLCASSPDILSETQYFGPGTRLLVL.